The 15 T cell receptor beta chains below all came from one sample that was sequenced in a study of blood T cells in healthy people across ages. Next came a second PCR, run for about 7 to 12 cycles, which used a sample-barcoded 5' primer along with a J-beta primer mix. A single record per CDR3 protein comes from TCRdb applying MiXCR to the 5' RACE reads. The sample gives 800,000 or so distinct CDR3 sequences, about 25% of which show up once; approximately 3.7% is in the top ten. These data were likewise used in another study, on T cells of mothers and their children.

The sequencing input was blood. The source of these receptors is a boy aged 5-17 years in good health.

Many counts were recorded for this clonotype. The chain recombines TRBV7-3 with TRBJ2-3, with 10 bases that match TRBD2. V lost 2 bases and J lost 4; bases outside the gene matches: 0. The CDR3 is 14 residues long. The germline V gene encodes CDR1 SGHTA and CDR2 FQGTGA. The CDR3 DNA follows: TGTGCCAGCAGCTTAGGACTAGCGGCAGATACGCAGTATTTT. Amino acid sequence: CASSLGLAADTQYF.

This clonotype was seen more than once but under ten times. V and J are TRBV6-2 or TRBV6-3 and TRBJ1-2; D may be TRBD1 (6 bases). The V end was cut by 4 bases, the J end by 3 bases, with 9 bases between. This CDR3 region has 13 residues. CDR1 is MNHEY, CDR2 SVGEGT, per germline. Here the CDR3 DNA reads TGTGCCAGCAGTTTCGCAGGGGACTATGGCTACACCTTC. Amino acids: CASSFAGDYGYTF.

The V gene is TRBV12-3 or TRBV12-4, the J gene TRBJ1-2, with 10 bases lining up with TRBD1. The CDR3 covers 14 residues. With 3 bases clipped from V and 6 bases from J, the junction kept 4 bases outside the gene matches. CDR3 nucleotide sequence: TGTGCCAGCAGTTTTGAGACAGGGGGCCATGGCTACACCTTC. Translating gives CASSFETGGHGYTF.

The rearrangement uses TRBV12-3 or TRBV12-4 and TRBJ2-5, with 8 bases lining up with TRBD1. V trimming: 5 bases; J trimming: 4 bases; junction bases outside the gene matches: 6. The CDR3 runs 14 residues. This CDR3 is CASSKTGGVETQYF. CDR3 in DNA: TGTGCCAGCAGTAAAACAGGGGGAGTAGAGACCCAGTACTTC.

The CDR3 nucleotides are TGTGCCAGCAGCGACGGGACAGAGTACAATGAGCAGTTCTTC. It translates to CASSDGTEYNEQFF. The V and J genes are TRBV9 and TRBJ2-1, with 7 nucleotides matching TRBD1. Germline assignment: CDR1 SGDLS and CDR2 YYNGEE. This CDR3 comprises 14 residues. Trimming at V came to 3 bases and at J to 4 bases, leaving 4 bases not matched to a gene.

A few counts support this clonotype. The chain combines TRBV20-1 with TRBJ2-5; D remains unclear. CDR3 length equals 13 residues. CDR1 and CDR2 from the germline V gene are DFQATT and SNEGSKA (reference sequence). The V and J ends lost 3 bases and 1 base respectively, with 9 bases between them. As DNA, the CDR3 is TGCAGTGCTAGTAGGGCGGTCCAAGAGACCCAGTACTTC. This sequence encodes CSASRAVQETQYF.

This chain uses TRBV28 with TRBJ2-5, with TRBD1 matching over 8 bases. The J segment lost 5 bases and the V segment lost 5 bases, leaving 7 bases of the junction unmatched. There are 14 residues in the CDR3. Germline values: CDR1 MDHEN, CDR2 SYDVKM. The CDR3, as DNA: TGTGCCAGCAGTCAACAGGGGGGAAGGGAGACCCAGTACTTC. Translation gives CASSQQGGRETQYF.

This clonotype was observed a handful of times. The chain carries TRBV29-1 and TRBJ2-2, with D maybe TRBD2 (6 bases). In germline, CDR1 is SQVTM, CDR2 ANQGSEA. V was pared by 1 base and J by 7 bases, with 10 bases between. The CDR3 consists of 13 residues. CDR3 sequence reads: CSVEGGGVGELFF. In DNA, the CDR3 is TGCAGCGTTGAAGGTGGAGGGGTCGGGGAGCTGTTTTTT.

This chain connects TRBV29-1 to TRBJ1-1; 9 nucleotides match TRBD1. Germline trimming cut 6 bases from V and 5 bases from J; bases unmatched to any gene: 7. There are 13 residues in the CDR3. Germline V gene data show CDR1 as SQVTM and CDR2 as ANQGSEA. This CDR3 reads CSVSRDRDTEAFF. In nucleotides, the CDR3 is TGCAGCGTGAGCCGGGACAGGGATACTGAAGCTTTCTTT.

This sequence joins TRBV20-1 and TRBJ2-5, with TRBD2 matching 11 bases. The CDR3 length is 13 residues. Germline V CDR1 and CDR2: DFQATT, SNEGSKA (reference sequence). Trimming took 5 bases from V and 1 from J; bases not matched to a gene: 0. The CDR3: CSALAGGQETQYF. CDR3 coding DNA: TGCAGTGCTCTAGCGGGAGGCCAAGAGACCCAGTACTTC.

This chain uses TRBV28 with TRBJ2-5, with D perhaps TRBD1 or TRBD2 (5 bases each). V gave up 3 bases and J gave up 2 bases, with 16 bases separating them. The CDR3 runs to 16 residues. CDR1 is MDHEN, CDR2 SYDVKM, per germline. This CDR3 reads CASSFFQGRGQETQYF. The CDR3 DNA reads as TGTGCCAGCAGTTTTTTCCAGGGACGAGGTCAAGAGACCCAGTACTTC.

This rearrangement joins TRBV4-2 to TRBJ2-3; the match to TRBD2 covers 12 bases. Trimming removed 2 bases from V and 3 bases from J; junction bases left unmatched: 3. The germline CDR1 and CDR2 sequences are LGHNA and YNFKEQ. The CDR3 is 16 amino acids. DNA for the CDR3: TGTGCCAGCAGCCAACTAGCGGGAGGGCGAACAGATACGCAGTATTTT. This encodes CASSQLAGGRTDTQYF.

For this clonotype: One end of the junction does not line up with germline, which may come from a read error. The genes are TRBV28 and TRBJ1-5; a possible D gene is TRBD1 (5 bases). Germline lookup yields CDR1 MDHEN and CDR2 SYDVKM. This CDR3 contains 15 residues. The CDR3 reads CASRTDSSRNQPQHF. CDR3 sequence (DNA): TGTGCCAGCAGAACCGACAGTTCCCGCAACCAGCCCCAGCATTTT.

The chain recombines TRBV3-1 with TRBJ1-3; no clear D gene. V lost 4 bases, J lost 0 bases, and 19 bases lay in between. Germline V gene data show CDR1 as LGHDT and CDR2 as YNNKEL (reference sequence). There are 18 residues in the CDR3. The CDR3, as DNA: TGTGCCAGCAGCCCCGACCGGGATACCCGACCCTCTGGAAACACCATATATTTT. This sequence encodes CASSPDRDTRPSGNTIYF.

The chain combines TRBV11-3 with TRBJ2-7; D unresolved. V was shortened by 0 bases and J by 3 bases, with 12 bases between the two germline ends. The CDR3 totals 15 residues. The germline CDR1 and CDR2 sequences are SGHNT and YENEEA. This chain's CDR3 is CASSLDRSVGYEQYF. DNA of the CDR3: TGTGCCAGCAGCTTAGATCGGTCGGTCGGCTACGAGCAGTACTTC.